A selection of T cell receptor beta chains follows, all from one sample in a study of control samples from healthy donors and cancer patients. Profiled with immunoSEQ multiplex PCR; TCRdb holds only in-frame clones, not every one. The data show around 94,000 clones, with approximately 93% seen just once and about 1.5% held by the top ten. Sample: blood. The receptor source for this set is a woman aged 25 to 39 in good health. CDR3s include the opening cysteine and the closing phenylalanine or tryptophan. A D gene is named only where the DNA matches it firmly. Clone size, where shown, is once, few, many, or a class for clones that have expanded.

. | 16 | TRBD2 | TRBJ2-1 | TRBV27 | TGTGCCAGCACTCCCCTCGCGGGAGGGGGTTACAATGAGCAGTTCTTC | CASTPLAGGGYNEQFF
few | 19 | TRBD2 | TRBJ2-1 | TRBV4-1 | TGCGCCAGCAGCCATCCCGGACTAGCGGGAGGGCCAGACTACAATGAGCAGTTCTTC | CASSHPGLAGGPDYNEQFF
. | 14 | . | TRBJ2-2 | TRBV10-1 | TGCGCCAGCAGTGAGAGATTGGACTCGGCGGAGCTGTTTTTT | CASSERLDSAELFF
. | 11 | . | TRBJ1-2 | TRBV7-9 | TGTGCCAGCAGCTCCCGCAGCGGCTACACCTTC | CASSSRSGYTF
. | 14 | TRBD1 | TRBJ1-1 | TRBV28 | TGTGCCAGCAGTCTCGGGACAGGGGGTTCTGAAGCTTTCTTT | CASSLGTGGSEAFF
. | 14 | . | TRBJ1-3 | TRBV19 | TGTGCCAGTAGTATCGACAGCTCTGGAAACACCATATATTTT | CASSIDSSGNTIYF
. | 15 | . | TRBJ1-1 | TRBV18 | TGTGCCAGCTCACCACGCGGGGATAAAGTCACTGAAGCTTTCTTT | CASSPRGDKVTEAFF
once | 14 | . | TRBJ2-2 | TRBV11-3 | TGTGCCAGCAGCTCAAGGCAGGGAACCGGGGAGCTGTTTTTT | CASSSRQGTGELFF
. | 14 | . | TRBJ1-2 | TRBV5-4 | TGTGCCAGCAGCTCAGCAATGGGGAACTATGGCTACACCTTC | CASSSAMGNYGYTF
few | 13 | . | TRBJ2-1 | TRBV12-3/TRBV12-4 | TGTGCCAGCAGTTTATTATCCCGGAATGAGCAGTTCTTC | CASSLLSRNEQFF
. | 17 | . | TRBJ1-3 | TRBV6-1 | TGTGCCAGCAGTGAATACGGTACGAGAGGTCCTGAAAACACCATATATTTT | CASSEYGTRGPENTIYF
. | 17 | . | TRBJ2-1 | TRBV12-2 | TGTGCAAGTCGCTTAGGGGGACTAGCGGGAGTGGAGGGTGAGCAGTTCTTC | CASRLGGLAGVEGEQFF
. | 12 | TRBD2 | TRBJ2-7 | TRBV30 | TGTGCCTGGAGCGTAGCGGGTTACGAGCAGTACTTC | CAWSVAGYEQYF
. | 14 | . | TRBJ2-7 | TRBV7-8 | TGTGCCAGCAGCGCGGGGGCAGAGGCCTACGAGCAGTACTTC | CASSAGAEAYEQYF
. | 15 | TRBD2 | TRBJ2-1 | TRBV7-9 | TGTGCCAGCAGCTTAGTAAGACTAGCAGACAATGAGCAGTTCTTC | CASSLVRLADNEQFF
. | 11 | . | TRBJ1-1 | TRBV19 | TGTGCCAGCCAGGAGTACACTGAAGCTTTCTTT | CASQEYTEAFF
. | 14 | TRBD1 | TRBJ1-5 | TRBV6-6 | TGTGCCAGCAGTTCTAACAGGGGGCACCAGCCCCAGCATTTT | CASSSNRGHQPQHF
. | 14 | TRBD1 | TRBJ1-2 | TRBV9 | TGTGCCAGCAGCGTTCACCGGGACAGGGATGGCTACACCTTC | CASSVHRDRDGYTF
. | 19 | TRBD1 | TRBJ1-4 | TRBV6-2/TRBV6-3 | TGTGCCAGCAGTTACTACCCCGGGACAGGGATTGGAGTGGATGAAAAACTGTTTTTT | CASSYYPGTGIGVDEKLFF
. | 14 | . | TRBJ2-7 | TRBV7-8 | TGTGCCAGCAGCTTAGGAAGGGGCTCCTACGAGCAGTACTTC | CASSLGRGSYEQYF
. | 15 | . | TRBJ2-2 | TRBV19 | TGTGCCAGTAGTATAGGTGGCCTCTTCACCGGGGAGCTGTTTTTT | CASSIGGLFTGELFF
. | 14 | . | TRBJ1-2 | TRBV27 | TGTGCCAGCGGGCGGGGAGGGGGAAGCTATGGCTACACCTTC | CASGRGGGSYGYTF
. | 8 | . | TRBJ2-3 | TRBV10-3 | TGTGCCATCAGGGAACGAATATTT | CAIRERIF
. | 16 | TRBD2 | TRBJ2-1 | TRBV24-1 | TGTGCCACCAGTGATCTTGGCGGGAGCTCCTACAATGAGCAGTTCTTC | CATSDLGGSSYNEQFF
. | 15 | TRBD2 | TRBJ2-7 | TRBV27 | TGTGCCAGCAGTCAGCCAACGGGACTAGCTTACGAGCAGTACTTC | CASSQPTGLAYEQYF
. | 14 | . | TRBJ1-4 | TRBV5-1 | TGCGCCAGCGGCACGGGGGTTGTCCCGGAAAAACTGTTTTTT | CASGTGVVPEKLFF
. | 13 | . | TRBJ1-2 | TRBV6-1 | TGTGCCAGCAGTGAAGCAGTTTTTCGAGGCTACACCTTC | CASSEAVFRGYTF
. | 16 | . | TRBJ2-3 | TRBV5-6 | TGTGCCAGCAGCGAGTTGACAGTCCTCGGATCAGATACGCAGTATTTT | CASSELTVLGSDTQYF
. | 12 | . | TRBJ1-5 | TRBV6-5 | TGTGCCAGCAGACCCGGGGATCAGCCCCAGCATTTT | CASRPGDQPQHF
. | 15 | TRBD1 | TRBJ2-7 | TRBV5-1 | TGCGCCAGCAGCTTGGAGGGACAGGGGGTTCACGAGCAGTACTTC | CASSLEGQGVHEQYF
few | 14 | TRBD2 | TRBJ2-1 | TRBV10-1 | TGCGCCAGCAGGCCCGGGACTAGCGGCGATGAGCAGTTCTTC | CASRPGTSGDEQFF
. | 14 | . | TRBJ2-7 | TRBV5-6 | TGTGCCAGCAGCCGGACCAGTCGTTCCTACGAGCAGTACTTC | CASSRTSRSYEQYF
. | 15 | TRBD1 | TRBJ2-1 | TRBV7-9 | TGTGCCAGCAGCTCGGGACAGGGGGGATACAATGAGCAGTTCTTC | CASSSGQGGYNEQFF
. | 15 | . | TRBJ1-6 | TRBV6-5 | TGTGCCAGCAGCTACTTCCGGGCTAATAATTCACCCCTCCACTTT | CASSYFRANNSPLHF
. | 13 | . | TRBJ2-3 | TRBV6-4 | TGTGCCAGCAGTGGGACAAACACAGATACGCAGTATTTT | CASSGTNTDTQYF
. | 17 | . | TRBJ1-1 | TRBV12-2 | TGTGCAAGCGATCTACAGATACCTGGGGTCATGAACACTGAAGCTTTCTTT | CASDLQIPGVMNTEAFF
. | 12 | . | TRBJ2-7 | TRBV2 | TGTGCCAGTTGCCCGGATGCCTACGAGCAGTACTTC | CASCPDAYEQYF
few | 14 | TRBD2 | TRBJ2-1 | TRBV12-5 | TGTGCTAGTGGCCTGGGACTAGCGGGGGGTGAGCAGTTCTTC | CASGLGLAGGEQFF
. | 14 | TRBD1 | TRBJ1-2 | TRBV5-4 | TGTGCCAGCAGCCGGGACAGGGGCTTCTATGGCTACACCTTC | CASSRDRGFYGYTF
. | 15 | TRBD2 | TRBJ2-1 | TRBV5-1 | TGCGCCAGCAGCTTGACCCGGGGAGGGGACAATGAGCAGTTCTTC | CASSLTRGGDNEQFF
few | 15 | . | TRBJ2-2 | TRBV10-1 | TGCGCCAGCAGTGAAGGGGGAGTACACACCGGGGAGCTGTTTTTT | CASSEGGVHTGELFF
. | 15 | . | TRBJ2-3 | TRBV5-1 | TGCGCCAGCAGCTTGACGGCGGACCTCACAGATACGCAGTATTTT | CASSLTADLTDTQYF
. | 15 | . | TRBJ2-2 | TRBV5-1 | TGCGCCAGCACCCCTCTAAATCCGAACACCGGGGAGCTGTTTTTT | CASTPLNPNTGELFF
. | 16 | TRBD1 | TRBJ2-2 | TRBV10-2 | TGCGCCAGCAGTGATGTAGGGACAGAGAACACCGGGGAGCTGTTTTTT | CASSDVGTENTGELFF
. | 15 | TRBD1 | TRBJ1-6 | TRBV5-1 | TGCGCCAGCAGCTTCGAGGACAGGAAGAATTCACCCCTCCACTTT | CASSFEDRKNSPLHF
. | 17 | TRBD1 | TRBJ1-3 | TRBV11-3 | TGTGCCAGCAGCTTAGATCTCCGGGACAGGGGCACGCACACCATATATTTT | CASSLDLRDRGTHTIYF
. | 15 | . | TRBJ1-4 | TRBV7-9 | TGTGCCAGCAGCTTAGGACAGACCAACAATGAAAAACTGTTTTTT | CASSLGQTNNEKLFF
few | 14 | . | TRBJ2-7 | TRBV5-1 | TGCGCCAGCAGCACCGGGACGGAGTCCTACGAGCAGTACTTC | CASSTGTESYEQYF
. | 23 | TRBD1 | TRBJ1-5 | TRBV9 | TGTGCCAGCAGCCCACCGGGACAGATAGTTCTTCGGCCCATAACTAAACGCAATCAGCCCCAGCATTTT | CASSPPGQIVLRPITKRNQPQHF
. | 16 | TRBD2 | TRBJ2-3 | TRBV6-4 | TGTGCCAGCAGTGCCCTAGCGGGGGCGAGCACAGATACGCAGTATTTT | CASSALAGASTDTQYF
. | 17 | TRBD1 | TRBJ1-1 | TRBV10-3 | TGTGCCATCACCGAAGGGTACAGGGGGCTTTCGGGCACTGAAGCTTTCTTT | CAITEGYRGLSGTEAFF
. | 14 | . | TRBJ1-1 | TRBV7-3 | TGTGCCAGCAGCCCCAACGGGGTATTAACTGAAGCTTTCTTT | CASSPNGVLTEAFF
. | 17 | . | TRBJ2-4 | TRBV7-9 | TGTGCCAGCAGCTTGGGTATCGGAAGCGTAGCCAAAAACATTCAGTACTTC | CASSLGIGSVAKNIQYF